Each of the 27 T cell receptor beta chains below was sequenced from the same sample in a study of CD8+ T cells in alopecia areata. Treatment described: oral pan-JAK inhibitor, 5-10 mg twice daily. The authors extracted RNA and reverse transcribed it into cDNA as the sequencing template. Generated by immunoSEQ multiplex PCR, the TCRdb table keeps only in-frame clones and is missing some. The sample contains approximately 200,000 clones, roughly three fifths of which appear only once. Here the sequenced sample was CD4+ T cells sorted from blood, taken at week 4, from a patient treated with tofacitinib. The receptors stem from a human donor with alopecia areata.

The V gene is TRBV2, the J gene TRBJ1-2; D is uncertain. This CDR3 region has 15 residues. Germline V lookup: CDR1 SNHLY, CDR2 FYNNEI. With 1 base removed from V and 8 bases from J, the gap between germline ends came to 17 bases. CDR3 residues: CASSEGGRLRKGYTF. For the CDR3, the DNA is TGTGCCAGCAGTGAAGGGGGTAGGCTCCGAAAGGGCTACACCTTC.

This chain uses TRBV7-9 with TRBJ2-1, with 9 bases aligning to TRBD2. The junction had 5 bases not matched to a gene; V was cut back by 5 bases and J by 6 bases. There are 14 residues in the CDR3. CDR1 and CDR2 (germline): SEHNR, FQNEAQ (reference sequence). The CDR3 region is CASSLGLAFNEQFF. The CDR3, as DNA: TGTGCCAGCAGCCTGGGACTAGCTTTCAATGAGCAGTTCTTC.

The V and J genes are TRBV29-1 and TRBJ2-7; D possibly uses TRBD1 or TRBD2 (5 bases each). Per germline, CDR1 SQVTM and CDR2 ANQGSEA. V lost 3 bases and J lost 0, with 9 bases in between. The CDR3 has 13 residues. The CDR3 region has the DNA TGCAGCGTTGATATGGGGACCTCCTACGAGCAGTACTTC. It encodes CSVDMGTSYEQYF.

This sequence joins TRBV5-4 and TRBJ1-2; TRBD1 matches 7 bases. The CDR3 extends over 13 amino acids. CDR1 is SGHNT, CDR2 YYREEE, per germline (reference sequence). Trimming took 5 bases from V and 5 from J; bases not matched to a gene: 6. CDR3 residues: CASRGGSQYGYTF. CDR3 nucleotides: TGTGCCAGCAGAGGGGGCAGCCAATATGGCTACACCTTC.

This clone appeared a single time. The rearrangement joins TRBV5-1 to TRBJ2-3; D is possibly TRBD1 (6 bases). CDR1 is SGHRS and CDR2 is YFSETQ in the germline V gene. Trimming shortened V by 0 bases and J by 5 bases, and 10 bases separated the two germline ends. The CDR3 sequence is 14 residues long. CDR3 bases: TGCGCCAGCAGCTTGGACGCAGGGGTAGATACGCAGTATTTT. This encodes CASSLDAGVDTQYF.

This clone has just a few counts. The chain uses TRBV29-1 and TRBJ2-5, with 8 bases matching TRBD1. Losses at the gene ends were 6 bases for V and 5 bases for J; bases not matched to a gene: 8. The CDR3 is 13 amino acids. Per germline, CDR1 SQVTM and CDR2 ANQGSEA. The CDR3: CSVDRGSGETQYF. The DNA of the CDR3 is TGCAGCGTAGACAGGGGCTCGGGTGAGACCCAGTACTTC.

The chain joins TRBV28 to TRBJ1-2; 10 bases line up with TRBD1. Germline CDR1 MDHEN, CDR2 SYDVKM. This CDR3 has 16 amino acids. Trimming took 6 bases from V and 4 from J; bases not matched to a gene: 11. The CDR3 nucleotides read TGTGCCAGCAGATCCCGGGACAGGGGTGTGGTCTATGGCTACACCTTC. Translation gives CASRSRDRGVVYGYTF.

The V call is TRBV10-3, the J call TRBJ2-5, with D unresolved. This CDR3 comprises 14 residues. The V end lost 4 bases, the J end lost 2 bases, and 11 bases lay between the germline ends. Per germline, CDR1 ENHRY and CDR2 SYGVKD. The CDR3 DNA is TGTGCCATCAGTGGGGTACCGCGACAAGAGACCCAGTACTTC. It specifies CAISGVPRQETQYF.

The chain joins TRBV29-1 to TRBJ2-5; TRBD1 aligns across 7 bases. Unmatched junction bases numbered 12, after V lost 6 bases and J lost 5 bases. The CDR3 has 14 residues. CDR1 SQVTM and CDR2 ANQGSEA come from the germline V gene. The CDR3 DNA reads TGCAGCGTAGCGACAGGGATTGGGTCGGAGACCCAGTACTTC. Its translation is CSVATGIGSETQYF.

Written as DNA, the CDR3 is TGTGCCATCAGTCCGACTAGCGGAAACTCCTACGAGCAGTACTTC. Protein product: CAISPTSGNSYEQYF. This chain uses TRBV10-3 with TRBJ2-7; TRBD2 matches 9 bases. Germline V gives CDR1 ENHRY, CDR2 SYGVKD. This CDR3 contains 15 residues. V lost 5 bases, J lost 0 bases, and 5 bases stayed unmatched.

This clone was detected a few times. The chain recombines TRBV29-1 with TRBJ2-5; the D gene is possibly TRBD1 (5 bases). Germline V gene lookup returns CDR1 SQVTM and CDR2 ANQGSEA. V gave up 7 bases and J gave up 0 bases, with 9 bases separating them. The CDR3 has 12 amino acids. This CDR3 reads CSATDYQETQYF. For the CDR3, the DNA is TGCAGCGCGACAGATTACCAAGAGACCCAGTACTTC.

On this clone itself: An end of the junction does not agree with germline; a read error may underlie this. The chain uses TRBV28 and TRBJ2-2; no clear D. CDR1 and CDR2 from the germline V gene are MDHEN and SYDVKM. The CDR3 spans 13 residues. CDR3 protein: CASSPPRPGELFF. The CDR3 DNA follows: TGTGCTAGCAGTCCTCCCCGTCCCGGGGAGCTGTTTTTT.

This sequence joins TRBV25-1 and TRBJ2-7; TRBD1 is a possible D gene (6 bases). Germline values: CDR1 MGHDK, CDR2 SYGVNS. The V end lost 4 bases, the J end lost 2 bases, and 12 bases lay between the germline ends. The CDR3 has 14 amino acids. In DNA form, the CDR3 reads TGTGCCAGCAGTGGGGAAGGGGGTCCCTACGAGCAGTACTTC. Protein product: CASSGEGGPYEQYF.

This chain uses TRBV15 with TRBJ1-2, with TRBD1 identical over 8 bases. CDR3 length equals 12 residues. The V segment lost 5 bases and the J segment 6 bases; nucleotides outside the gene matches: 2. Germline CDR1 is LNHNV and CDR2 is YYDKDF (reference sequence). CDR3 residues: CATSGQGHGYTF. The CDR3 region has the DNA TGTGCCACCAGCGGACAGGGTCATGGCTACACCTTC.

This chain joins TRBV9 and TRBJ1-5; perhaps TRBD1 as D (5 bases). Per the germline V gene, CDR1 is SGDLS and CDR2 is YYNGEE. This CDR3 is built from 13 residues. V lost 3 bases, J lost 3 bases, and 7 bases lay in between. As DNA, the CDR3 is TGTGCCAGCAGCGGACAGAACAATCAGCCCCAGCATTTT. Its protein is CASSGQNNQPQHF.

This clone was seen only a few times. This chain links TRBV5-1 with TRBJ2-1; 11 bases are a match to TRBD1. Germline lookup yields CDR1 SGHRS and CDR2 YFSETQ. V gave up 2 bases and J gave up 6 bases; unmatched junction bases: 4. This CDR3 comprises 15 residues. DNA for the CDR3: TGCGCCAGCAGCTTCGGGACAGGGGGTGTCAATGAGCAGTTCTTC. Translated: CASSFGTGGVNEQFF. Full variable domain (remainder filled in from reference TRBV5-1 and TRBJ2-1): KAGVTQTPRYLIKTRGQQVTLSCSPISGHRSVSWYQQTPGQGLQFLFEYFSETQRNKGNFPGRFSGRQFSNSRSEMNVSTLELGDSALYLCASSFGTGGVNEQFFGPGTRLTVL.

V gene TRBV29-1 combines with J gene TRBJ2-3; D ambiguous. Trimming shortened V by 4 bases and J by 3 bases, and 14 bases separated the two germline ends. There are 14 residues in the CDR3. Germline-derived CDR1 and CDR2 are SQVTM and ANQGSEA. This CDR3 is CSVVPGRVTDTQYF. DNA of the CDR3: TGCAGCGTTGTGCCCGGGCGAGTAACAGATACGCAGTATTTT.

This clone has only a few counts. The CDR3 DNA is TGTGCCAGCAGCTCCCGGACAGGGCCTCCCTACGAGCAGTACTTC. It encodes CASSSRTGPPYEQYF. This sequence joins TRBV11-2 and TRBJ2-7, with TRBD1 identical over 8 bases. The length of the CDR3 is 15 residues. J lost 2 bases, V lost 4 bases, and 7 bases had no gene match. CDR1 and CDR2 from the germline V gene are SGHAT and FQNNGV. The entire variable domain, with the rest obtained from reference TRBV11-2 and TRBJ2-7, is as follows: EAGVAQSPRYKIIEKRQSVAFWCNPISGHATLYWYQQILGQGPKLLIQFQNNGVVDDSQLPKDRFSAERLKGVDSTLKIQPAKLEDSAVYLCASSSRTGPPYEQYFGPGTRLTVT.

This clone was counted only a few times. The CDR3 sequence: CASSLDLLGEQYF. Written as DNA, the CDR3 is TGTGCCAGCAGCTTAGATCTCCTGGGGGAGCAGTACTTC. This chain connects TRBV11-2 to TRBJ2-7; D gene uncertain. V was trimmed by 0 bases and J by 7 bases, leaving 10 bases between them. CDR1 and CDR2 (germline): SGHAT, FQNNGV. The CDR3 sequence is 13 residues long.

The genes are TRBV30 and TRBJ1-4; 7 bases are shared with TRBD1. CDR3 length: 13 amino acids. Looked up from germline, CDR1 is GTSNPN and CDR2 is SVGIG (reference sequence). J was trimmed by 7 bases and V by 2 bases; bases with no gene match: 4. The CDR3 is CAWSTGESEKLFF. CDR3 bases: TGTGCCTGGAGTACAGGGGAGAGTGAAAAACTGTTTTTT.

The chain carries TRBV9 and TRBJ2-5, with 10 bases matching TRBD2. Germline V gives CDR1 SGDLS, CDR2 YYNGEE. The CDR3 sequence is 15 residues long. V dropped 3 bases and J dropped 4; count of bases not matched to a gene: 6. The CDR3 sequence is CASSELAGVGETQYF. Written as DNA, the CDR3 is TGTGCCAGCAGCGAGCTAGCGGGAGTTGGAGAGACCCAGTACTTC. Complete variable domain (other parts from reference TRBV9 and TRBJ2-5): DSGVTQTPKHLITATGQRVTLRCSPRSGDLSVYWYQQSLDQGLQFLIQYYNGEERAKGNILERFSAQQFPDLHSELNLSSLELGDSALYFCASSELAGVGETQYFGPGTRLLVL.

This clone was recorded at least ten times. The chain recombines TRBV30 with TRBJ2-1; TRBD1 is a possible D gene (6 bases). This CDR3 spans 12 amino acids. CDR1 is GTSNPN and CDR2 is SVGIG in the germline V gene (reference sequence). The V end lost 4 bases, the J end lost 5 bases, and 9 bases lay between the germline ends. Here the CDR3 reads CAWTQGNNEQFF. In DNA form, the CDR3 reads TGTGCCTGGACCCAGGGGAACAATGAGCAGTTCTTC.

This chain links TRBV15 with TRBJ1-4; no clear D. The CDR3 loop spans 17 amino acids. Germline V gene lookup returns CDR1 LNHNV and CDR2 YYDKDF (reference sequence). V lost 0 bases to trimming and J lost 3 bases, with 14 bases between them. The chain's CDR3 is CATSRDRAADSNEKLFF. CDR3 DNA sequence: TGTGCCACCAGCAGAGATCGGGCGGCAGACTCTAATGAAAAACTGTTTTTT.

There are a few counts of this clone. The chain employs TRBV4-3 and TRBJ2-7; D gene unclear. Per germline, CDR1 LGHNA and CDR2 YSLEER. Trimming removed 2 bases from V and 6 bases from J, with 14 bases in between. The CDR3 contains 14 residues. The CDR3 nucleotides read TGCGCCAGCAGCCAATACCGGATGTCATTCGAGCAGTACTTC. Translated, it gives CASSQYRMSFEQYF.

The J gene is TRBJ1-1, the V gene TRBV30; no definite D call. CDR3 size: 16 residues. The germline gives CDR1 GTSNPN, CDR2 SVGIG (reference sequence). Trimming pared 0 bases from V and 0 bases from J, leaving 14 bases between. The CDR3 spells CAWSVRPNGVNTEAFF. For the CDR3, the DNA is TGTGCCTGGAGTGTACGGCCCAATGGAGTGAACACTGAAGCTTTCTTT.

The chain combines TRBV7-9 with TRBJ2-3; perhaps TRBD2 as D (6 bases). The ends were cut back, 8 bases at V and 2 bases at J, with 11 bases in the middle. Germline V lookup: CDR1 SEHNR, CDR2 FQNEAQ (reference sequence). This CDR3 comprises 13 residues. CDR3 residues: CASLAVHTDTQYF. The CDR3 coding sequence is TGTGCCAGCTTAGCGGTCCACACAGATACGCAGTATTTT.

This sequence joins TRBV30 and TRBJ2-1, with a possible D match to TRBD2 (7 bases). CDR3 size: 14 residues. CDR1 and CDR2 (germline): GTSNPN, SVGIG (reference sequence). Between the trimmed V and J ends, which lost 2 bases and 6 bases, there was a span of 14 bases. CDR3 sequence (DNA): TGTGCCTGGAGTAGGGGGACTACCTTCAATGAGCAGTTCTTC. It codes for CAWSRGTTFNEQFF.